This entry features one T cell receptor (beta chain) sequence. The sample is drawn from a study of control samples from healthy donors and cancer patients. TCRdb's table, derived via immunoSEQ multiplex PCR, lists solely in-frame clones and lacks some. The sample yields about 120,000 clones, approximately 95% seen once. V dropped 1 base and J dropped 3 bases, with 3 bases sitting between them. The germline gives CDR1 LNHNV, CDR2 YYDKDF (reference sequence). The CDR3 covers 13 residues. The chain links TRBV15 to TRBJ1-4; D gene uncertain. The sequence was collected from a man under 40 in good health. Sequencing was performed on blood. The DNA of the CDR3 is TGTGCCACCAGCAGAGGGGCTAATGAAAAACTGTTTTTT. Residues: CATSRGANEKLFF.